The clone carrying this T cell receptor (beta chain) was recorded a few times. Here immunoSEQ multiplex PCR was the method, and the copy in TCRdb shows in-frame clones only, minus some. The sample lists around 77,000 clones; over 65% were seen once. CDR3 length: 14 amino acids. Trimming pared 3 bases from V and 5 bases from J, leaving 13 bases between. Germline V gene data show CDR1 as LGHNT and CDR2 as FRNRAP. The record originates from a study of radiotherapy plus CTLA-4 blockade in lung cancer. The clonotype comes from a human donor with non-small cell lung cancer whose response to radiotherapy plus ipilimumab could not be evaluated. The chain joins TRBV12-5 to TRBJ1-1, with TRBD1 as a possible D gene (5 bases). The sequencing here drew on peripheral blood, taken from a patient treated with radiotherapy plus ipilimumab. The CDR3 loop is CASGLQGASTEAFF. The CDR3 bases are TGTGCTAGTGGTTTACAAGGGGCGAGTACTGAAGCTTTCTTT.